These 3 T cell receptor beta chains came from one sample sequenced in a study of identical twins. TCRdb itself ran the 5' RACE reads through MiXCR, one entry per CDR3 protein. This sample carries 500,000 to 650,000 distinct CDR3 sequences, about 20% of them seen once, and the ten largest clones take approximately 0.52%. These same records also appear under a second study, on yellow fever vaccine responses in identical twins.

Sequencing was carried out using CD4+ T cells sorted from blood. These TCRs come from a woman between 18 and 30 years old in good health.

V and J are TRBV5-1 and TRBJ2-1, with 8 bases matching TRBD2. V dropped 9 bases and J dropped 1; count of bases not matched to a gene: 6. Per the germline V gene, CDR1 is SGHRS and CDR2 is YFSETQ. This CDR3 spans 14 amino acids. The CDR3 region is CATKLAESYNEQFF. The CDR3 DNA follows: TGCGCCACCAAACTAGCGGAATCCTACAATGAGCAGTTCTTC.

This clonotype has at least ten counts. The rearrangement joins TRBV27 to TRBJ2-2; D not certain. The V end was cut by 2 bases, the J end by 1 base, with 5 bases between. Germline V CDR1 and CDR2: MNHEY, SMNVEV (reference sequence). The CDR3 covers 14 residues. CDR3 sequence: CASSLRQNTGELFF. CDR3 nucleotide sequence: TGTGCCAGCAGTTTAAGGCAGAACACCGGGGAGCTGTTTTTT.

This clonotype showed up just a few times. The chain employs TRBV25-1 and TRBJ2-5; 10 positions agree with TRBD2. Germline trimming cut 5 bases from V and 1 base from J; bases unmatched to any gene: 4. This CDR3 contains 15 residues. In germline, CDR1 is MGHDK, CDR2 SYGVNS. Here the CDR3 DNA reads TGTGCCAGCAGTCGGGTAGCGGGGGGCCAAGAGACCCAGTACTTC. It yields the protein CASSRVAGGQETQYF.